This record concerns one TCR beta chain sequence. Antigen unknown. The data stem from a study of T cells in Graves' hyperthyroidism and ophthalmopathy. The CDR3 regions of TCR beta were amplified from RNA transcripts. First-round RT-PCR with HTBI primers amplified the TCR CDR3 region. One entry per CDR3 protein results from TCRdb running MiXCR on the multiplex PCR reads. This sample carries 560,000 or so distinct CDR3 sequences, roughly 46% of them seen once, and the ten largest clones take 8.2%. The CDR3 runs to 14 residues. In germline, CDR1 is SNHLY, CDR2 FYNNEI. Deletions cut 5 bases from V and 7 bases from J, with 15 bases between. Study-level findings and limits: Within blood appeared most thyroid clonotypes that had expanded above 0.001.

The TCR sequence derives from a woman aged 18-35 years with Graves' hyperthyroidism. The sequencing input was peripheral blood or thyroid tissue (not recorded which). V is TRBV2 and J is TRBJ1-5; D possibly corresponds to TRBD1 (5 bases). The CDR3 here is CASSTSGSWQPQHF. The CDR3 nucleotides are TGTGCCAGCAGTACTTCAGGGAGTTGGCAGCCCCAGCATTTT.